This TCR beta chain appears in the sequencing data of a study of blood T cell repertoires in COVID-19. Study summary: Collection of acute and convalescent COVID-19 samples took place in the United States, Italy and Spain. From T cells, B-cell-depleted T cells, or PBMCs came the material, which was cDNA or gDNA.

The data were produced by immunoSEQ multiplex PCR, yet TCRdb's version contains in-frame clones alone and is incomplete. The sample lists just under 250,000 clones; around 89% were seen once. The study drew participants aged roughly 18 to 95 years from 20 to 30 US areas. Among Cohort 3 donors, those recovered had two negative PCRs, clearance, or symptom resolution. The V gene's germline CDR1 is SGHTA and CDR2 FQGTGA. The CDR3 length is 13 residues. V was cut by 4 bases and J by 0 bases, with 6 bases left in between. The clonotype comes from a woman aged 25 to 39 who had recovered from COVID-19. V and J are TRBV7-3 and TRBJ1-1; D might be TRBD1 (5 bases). The sequenced sample was PBMCs or T cells enriched from blood (not recorded which). CDR3 sequence (DNA): TGTGCCAGCAGCTCGACAGTGAACACTGAAGCTTTCTTT. This translates into CASSSTVNTEAFF.